One sample yielded the 27 T cell receptor beta chains listed below, sequenced in a study of shared clonotypes between healthy human individuals (dated by TCRdb to about 2020). Library method: the immunoSEQ multiplex PCR assay. As stored in TCRdb, this immuneACCESS dataset retains in-frame rearrangements with V and J assigned. A fraction of the clones does not appear; measured against another copy, unresolved V genes explain less than half of the discrepancy, and the remainder lacks a known reason. The sample data list 2,500,000 or so clones, and 93% of these were observed just once. The ten largest clones add up to 0.36% of the sample. The sample comprised naive CD4+ T cells from PBMCs. The label giving this sample's cell subset or site can be read as: CD45RA+ positively selected. The receptors stem from a man aged 18 to 30 in good health. Some clones in this sample may be carry-over from other donors' samples.

The chain has TRBV9 and TRBJ2-2; D gene unclear. With 8 bases removed from V and 5 bases from J, the gap between germline ends came to 7 bases. Germline V CDR1 and CDR2: SGDLS, YYNGEE. The CDR3 extends over 11 amino acids. The CDR3 DNA is TGTGCCAGTCACGGTACCGGGGAGCTGTTTTTT. This translates into CASHGTGELFF.

The chain joins TRBV27 to TRBJ2-3; D remains unclear. Germline CDR1 is MNHEY and CDR2 is SMNVEV (reference sequence). V lost 3 bases to trimming and J lost 2 bases, with 6 bases between them. The CDR3 has 13 residues. CDR3 region: CASSFLDTDTQYF. The CDR3 DNA is TGTGCCAGCAGTTTCCTGGACACAGATACGCAGTATTTT.

The genes are TRBV2 and TRBJ2-2; 8 bases line up with TRBD1. The germline V gene encodes CDR1 SNHLY and CDR2 FYNNEI. CDR3 length: 14 amino acids. The V gene end was trimmed by 8 bases and the J gene end by 4 bases; junction bases not matched to a gene: 6. CDR3 nucleotide sequence: TGTGCCAGCGGCGGACAGGGAATCACCGGGGAGCTGTTTTTT. Translating gives CASGGQGITGELFF.

The chain links TRBV7-9 to TRBJ2-1, with TRBD1 identical over 7 bases. J lost 10 bases, V lost 7 bases, and 7 bases had no gene match. Germline loops: CDR1 SEHNR, CDR2 FQNEAQ (reference sequence). This CDR3 contains 12 residues. CDR3 nucleotide sequence: TGTGCCAGCACCCGACAGGGAACAGAGCAGTTCTTC. This codes for CASTRQGTEQFF.

This rearrangement joins TRBV14 to TRBJ2-7; D call uncertain. This CDR3 spans 15 amino acids. The germline V gene has CDR1 SGHDN and CDR2 FVKESK. The ends were cut back, 0 bases at V and 1 base at J, with 10 bases in the middle. CDR3 protein: CASSQDRWRSYEQYF. The DNA of the CDR3 is TGTGCCAGCAGCCAAGACCGGTGGCGGTCCTACGAGCAGTACTTC.

This chain connects TRBV5-1 to TRBJ2-2, with D possibly being TRBD1 or TRBD2 (5 bases each). CDR1 SGHRS and CDR2 YFSETQ come from the germline V gene. The V and J ends lost 4 bases and 6 bases respectively, with 19 bases between them. The CDR3 consists of 16 residues. DNA of the CDR3: TGCGCCAGCAGCCCGGGGACCTCAATAGTAGCCGGGGAGCTGTTTTTT. It specifies CASSPGTSIVAGELFF.

V and J are TRBV4-1 and TRBJ2-3, with D maybe TRBD2 (6 bases). The CDR3 spans 16 residues. Germline V lookup: CDR1 MGHRA, CDR2 YSYEKL. V was pared by 3 bases and J by 7 bases, with 20 bases between. The CDR3 DNA reads TGCGCCAGCAGCCACCCAACGGGGGAGGTCAGGAATACGCAGTATTTT. This codes for CASSHPTGEVRNTQYF.

This chain links TRBV27 with TRBJ2-2; 9 bases are a match to TRBD2. The CDR3 loop spans 13 amino acids. Germline CDR1 MNHEY, CDR2 SMNVEV (reference sequence). CDR3 nucleotide sequence: TGTGCTGTGCGGGAGGGTTTTACCGGGGAGCTGTTTTTT. It specifies CAVREGFTGELFF.

The chain joins TRBV7-2 to TRBJ2-5; D ambiguous. The CDR3 is 15 amino acids. With 10 bases removed from V and 5 bases from J, the gap between germline ends came to 23 bases. Germline V gene sequence: CDR1 SGHTA, CDR2 FQGNSA. The CDR3 sequence is CATLWGSGVWETQYF. CDR3 bases: TGTGCCACCTTATGGGGTAGTGGGGTCTGGGAGACCCAGTACTTC. Looking up the rest from reference TRBV7-2 and TRBJ2-5 gives the full variable domain: GAGVSQSPSNKVTEKGKDVELRCDPISGHTALYWYRQSLGQGLEFLIYFQGNSAPDKSGLPSDRFSAERTGGSVSTLTIQRTQQEDSAVYLCATLWGSGVWETQYFGPGTRLLVL.

This chain uses TRBV9 with TRBJ1-1, with D hard to call. CDR3 length equals 14 residues. Looked up from germline, CDR1 is SGDLS and CDR2 is YYNGEE. V lost 4 bases and J lost 0, with 10 bases in between. CDR3 residues: CASSPRTVNTEAFF. The CDR3 DNA reads as TGTGCCAGCAGCCCCCGGACGGTGAACACTGAAGCTTTCTTT.

The chain combines TRBV7-6 with TRBJ1-4; 7 nucleotides align to TRBD1. Germline-derived CDR1 and CDR2 are SGHVS and FNYEAQ. Trimming at V came to 3 bases and at J to 5 bases, leaving 3 bases not matched to a gene. This CDR3 is built from 14 residues. CDR3 DNA: TGTGCCAGCAGCTTCCCGGGACAGAATGAAAAACTGTTTTTT. Translating gives CASSFPGQNEKLFF.

V gene TRBV27 combines with J gene TRBJ2-1, with a weak D call TRBD1 (6 bases). This CDR3 has 14 residues. In germline, CDR1 is MNHEY, CDR2 SMNVEV (reference sequence). The germline V and J ends were trimmed by 1 base and 3 bases, with 7 bases remaining between them. The CDR3: CASSLWTDYNEQFF. The CDR3 DNA is TGTGCCAGCAGTTTATGGACAGACTACAATGAGCAGTTCTTC.

The genes are TRBV13 and TRBJ1-4; D might be TRBD1 (5 bases). This CDR3 region has 18 residues. V lost 6 bases and J lost 5, with 25 bases in between. In germline, CDR1 is PRHDT, CDR2 FYEKMQ (reference sequence). CDR3 amino acids: CASSFRDRRAPWNEKLFF. CDR3 coding DNA: TGTGCCAGCAGTTTCCGAGATCGCAGGGCCCCTTGGAATGAAAAACTGTTTTTT.

The chain employs TRBV6-6 and TRBJ2-7; D ambiguous. Trimming cost V 5 bases and J 6 bases, with 17 bases left between them. Germline CDR1 MNHNY, CDR2 SVGAGI (reference sequence). The CDR3 loop spans 14 amino acids. The CDR3 is CASSDTDPYFEQYF. The CDR3 nucleotides are TGTGCCAGCAGTGATACCGACCCCTACTTCGAGCAGTACTTC.

As for this clone: Other DNA sequences from this sample encode an identical CDR3 as well. The chain is built from TRBV5-4 and TRBJ2-1, with 9 bases that match TRBD2. Germline-derived CDR1 and CDR2 are SGHNT and YYREEE (reference sequence). V lost 2 bases to trimming and J lost 7 bases; unmatched junction nucleotides: 4. CDR3 length: 14 amino acids. CDR3 amino acids: CASSLGLAGNEQFF. The CDR3 bases are TGTGCCAGCAGCTTAGGCCTAGCGGGGAATGAGCAGTTCTTC.

This chain links TRBV6-6 with TRBJ1-1; 7 nucleotides match TRBD1. V shed 4 bases, J shed 5 bases, and the junction held 4 bases outside the gene matches. Germline CDR1 MNHNY, CDR2 SVGAGI (reference sequence). The CDR3 has 13 amino acids. The chain's CDR3 is CASSWDSRTEAFF. The DNA of the CDR3 is TGTGCCAGCAGTTGGGACAGTCGGACTGAAGCTTTCTTT.

The V gene is TRBV15, the J gene TRBJ2-7; 8 bases align to TRBD2. Germline V gives CDR1 LNHNV, CDR2 YYDKDF (reference sequence). The V and J ends lost 7 bases and 2 bases, in that order; junction bases with no gene match: 7. The CDR3 consists of 14 residues. CDR3 sequence reads: CATKTSGATYEQYF. CDR3 in DNA: TGTGCCACCAAAACTAGCGGAGCAACCTACGAGCAGTACTTC. The full variable domain, its missing parts supplied by reference TRBV15 and TRBJ2-7, is DAMVIQNPRYQVTQFGKPVTLSCSQTLNHNVMYWYQQKSSQAPKLLFHYYDKDFNNEADTPDNFQSRRPNTSFCFLDIRSPGLGDTAMYLCATKTSGATYEQYFGPGTRLTVT.

This clone has a single count. At the DNA level, this CDR3 is encoded by other sequences in the same sample as well. This chain uses TRBV2 with TRBJ2-1, with TRBD1 matching over 10 bases. CDR1 and CDR2 (germline): SNHLY, FYNNEI. The V gene end was trimmed by 6 bases and the J gene end by 3 bases; junction bases not matched to a gene: 5. The CDR3 runs 15 residues. The CDR3 region is CASSADRGGYNEQFF. DNA for the CDR3: TGTGCCAGCAGCGCGGACAGGGGGGGCTACAATGAGCAGTTCTTC.

V and J are TRBV6-5 and TRBJ1-2; D gene ambiguous. V was trimmed by 2 bases and J by 6 bases, leaving 10 bases between them. The CDR3 has 13 residues. Germline assignment: CDR1 MNHEY and CDR2 SVGAGI. The CDR3 bases are TGTGCCAGCAGTTACCCGCCGGGTAATGGCTACACCTTC. Amino acid sequence: CASSYPPGNGYTF.

The chain couples TRBV2 to TRBJ2-7, with 10 nucleotides matching TRBD2. The CDR3 runs to 14 residues. V trimming: 11 bases; J trimming: 3 bases; junction bases outside the gene matches: 10. Germline CDR1 reads SNHLY; CDR2 reads FYNNEI. The DNA of the CDR3 is TGTGCCTCCACCGGGGCTAGCGGGGGCTACGAGCAGTACTTC. Protein sequence: CASTGASGGYEQYF.

This chain links TRBV4-2 with TRBJ1-2; D ambiguous. The germline gives CDR1 LGHNA, CDR2 YNFKEQ. Trimming removed 1 base from V and 1 base from J, with 7 bases in between. The CDR3 loop spans 14 amino acids. The chain's CDR3 is CASSQVGDNYGYTF. Here the CDR3 DNA reads TGTGCCAGCAGCCAAGTTGGGGATAACTATGGCTACACCTTC.

The V and J genes are TRBV6-1 and TRBJ1-4; D is possibly TRBD1 (6 bases). The CDR3 covers 17 residues. Germline V gene lookup returns CDR1 MNHNS and CDR2 SASEGT. Between the trimmed V and J ends, which lost 3 bases and 8 bases, there was a span of 22 bases. CDR3 sequence: CASSERGLEGVREKLFF. CDR3 sequence (DNA): TGTGCCAGCAGTGAGAGGGGCCTGGAGGGGGTGCGAGAAAAACTGTTTTTT.

The chain couples TRBV10-3 to TRBJ2-6; 15 bases fit TRBD2. This CDR3 has 17 residues. Trimming removed 10 bases from V and 0 bases from J; junction bases left unmatched: 4. Germline V gives CDR1 ENHRY, CDR2 SYGVKD. CDR3 sequence: CASGLAGGGSGANVLTF. The CDR3 nucleotides read TGTGCCAGTGGACTAGCGGGAGGGGGCTCTGGGGCCAACGTCCTGACTTTC.

As regards this clone: A much more abundant neighbour one base away suggests this may be a read error. The chain is built from TRBV6-5 and TRBJ2-1; possibly TRBD1 for D (6 bases). V was pared by 6 bases and J by 8 bases, with 11 bases between. Germline V lookup: CDR1 MNHEY, CDR2 SVGAGI. The CDR3 totals 12 residues. CDR3 bases: TGTGCCAGCAGCCCACAGGGCTATGAGCAGTTCTTC. Translation: CASSPQGYEQFF.

This sequence joins TRBV5-1 and TRBJ2-1; no reliable D call. The CDR3 runs 15 residues. Per the germline V gene, CDR1 is SGHRS and CDR2 is YFSETQ. With 4 bases removed from V and 1 base from J, the gap between germline ends came to 12 bases. CDR3 residues: CASSPDGGSYNEQFF. The CDR3 DNA is TGCGCCAGCAGCCCCGACGGCGGTTCCTACAATGAGCAGTTCTTC.

This chain uses TRBV9 with TRBJ1-2, with no clear D. The V gene lost 4 bases and the J gene lost 4 bases, with 11 bases spanning the gap. The CDR3 contains 13 residues. Germline CDR1 is SGDLS and CDR2 is YYNGEE. The CDR3, as DNA: TGTGCCAGCAGCCCTGACGGCCCCTATGGCTACACCTTC. Translating it yields CASSPDGPYGYTF.

The chain uses TRBV9 and TRBJ2-3; weak D call: TRBD2 (6 bases). The CDR3 covers 13 residues. Trimming took off 5 bases at V and 5 bases at J, with 12 bases between the two ends. CDR1 and CDR2 (germline): SGDLS, YYNGEE. The CDR3 here is CASSLAEGDTQYF. The CDR3 nucleotides are TGTGCCAGCAGTTTAGCGGAAGGAGATACGCAGTATTTT. The full variable domain, in which reference TRBV9 and TRBJ2-3 provide the parts outside the CDR3, is DSGVTQTPKHLITATGQRVTLRCSPRSGDLSVYWYQQSLDQGLQFLIQYYNGEERAKGNILERFSAQQFPDLHSELNLSSLELGDSALYFCASSLAEGDTQYFGPGTRLTVL.